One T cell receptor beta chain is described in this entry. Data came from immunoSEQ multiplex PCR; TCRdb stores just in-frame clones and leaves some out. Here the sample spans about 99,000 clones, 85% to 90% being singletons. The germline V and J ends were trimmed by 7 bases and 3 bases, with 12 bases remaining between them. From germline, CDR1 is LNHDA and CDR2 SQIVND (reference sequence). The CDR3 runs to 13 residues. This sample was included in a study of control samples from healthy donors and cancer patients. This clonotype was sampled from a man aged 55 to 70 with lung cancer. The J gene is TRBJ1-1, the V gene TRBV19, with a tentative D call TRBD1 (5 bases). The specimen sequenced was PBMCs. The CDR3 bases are TGTGCCAGTAAGAGGGACTCGGACACTGAAGCTTTCTTT. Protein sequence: CASKRDSDTEAFF.